The rows below give T cell receptor beta chains drawn from one sample of a study of blood T cell repertoires in COVID-19. The data were produced by immunoSEQ multiplex PCR, yet TCRdb's version contains in-frame clones alone and is incomplete. The sample records 83,000 or so clones, around 87% being singletons. The specimen was peripheral blood. These TCRs come from an elderly man with active or convalescent COVID-19. The CDR3 runs from the conserved cysteine through the conserved F or W. Fields, in order: clone size, V gene, D gene, J gene, CDR3 DNA, CDR3 protein. D genes are given only for firm matches. Part of the rows lack a size; the others show once, few, many or a class for expanded clones.

NA	TRBV6-1	NA	TRBJ1-3	TGTGCCAGCAGTGAATTAGCAGACCCTGGAAACACCATATATTTT	CASSELADPGNTIYF
NA	TRBV15	TRBD2	TRBJ2-2	TGTGCCACCAGCAGAGATAGTAGACTAGCGGGAGAAGGGTCCACCGGGGAGCTGTTTTTT	CATSRDSRLAGEGSTGELFF
NA	TRBV9	TRBD1	TRBJ2-3	TGTGCCAGCGGGGACAGGGGGACAGATACGCAGTATTTT	CASGDRGTDTQYF
NA	TRBV3-1/TRBV3-2	NA	TRBJ1-1	TGTGCCAGCAGCCAAGTTCAGGGAAACACTGAAGCTTTCTTT	CASSQVQGNTEAFF
NA	TRBV7-2	NA	TRBJ1-5	TGTGCCAGCAGATCACAAACAGGATATAGCAATCAGCCCCAGCATTTT	CASRSQTGYSNQPQHF
few	TRBV5-1	NA	TRBJ1-3	TGCGCCAGCAGCGCCGGGAACTCTGGAAACACCATATATTTT	CASSAGNSGNTIYF
NA	TRBV5-4	NA	TRBJ2-5	TGTGCCAGCAGCCCGGGGGAACGTCAAGAGACCCAGTACTTC	CASSPGERQETQYF
NA	TRBV13	TRBD1	TRBJ2-2	TGTGCCAGCAGCTTACTCCGGCGGCAGGGGGCTTACACCGGGGAGCTGTTTTTT	CASSLLRRQGAYTGELFF
NA	TRBV5-1	NA	TRBJ2-3	TGCGCCAGCAGCTTCATTGGAGATTCCTCAGATACGCAGTATTTT	CASSFIGDSSDTQYF
NA	TRBV5-4	NA	TRBJ1-6	TGTGCCAGCAGTCCTATTACACCCCTCCACTTT	CASSPITPLHF
NA	TRBV18	TRBD1	TRBJ2-1	TGTGCCAGCTCACCAACAATGACAGGGGGGGACAATGAGCAGTTCTTC	CASSPTMTGGDNEQFF
NA	TRBV29-1	NA	TRBJ2-3	TGCAGCGTGAACCCTGGACTAAAGGCAGATACGCAGTATTTT	CSVNPGLKADTQYF
NA	TRBV5-1	TRBD2	TRBJ2-1	TGCGCCAGCAGCCCTAGCGGGACCTCACCCGGTGAGCAGTTCTTC	CASSPSGTSPGEQFF
NA	TRBV7-3	NA	TRBJ1-1	TGTGCCAGCGGGGCAGGATTGAATACTGAAGCTTTCTTT	CASGAGLNTEAFF
few	TRBV5-1	NA	TRBJ1-4	TGCGCCAGCAGCCGCGATACTAATGAAAAACTGTTTTTT	CASSRDTNEKLFF
NA	TRBV14	TRBD1	TRBJ2-5	TGTGCCAGCAGCCGAAGAGCCGGGACAGGCCTACAAGAGACCCAGTACTTC	CASSRRAGTGLQETQYF
NA	TRBV27	NA	TRBJ1-2	TGTGCCAGCAGTTTGACAGCGAACTATGGCTACACCTTC	CASSLTANYGYTF
once	TRBV9	TRBD1	TRBJ2-1	TGTGCCAGCAGCGTAGGAGGGACAGGGGTGAATGAGCAGTTCTTC	CASSVGGTGVNEQFF
NA	TRBV19	NA	TRBJ1-1	TGTGCCAGTAGCACCAGGACAACTAACACTGAAGCTTTCTTT	CASSTRTTNTEAFF
NA	TRBV4-1	TRBD1	TRBJ1-2	TGCGCCAGCAGCCAAGACGTCGCCGGGACAGGGTTTCGCGGCTACACCTTC	CASSQDVAGTGFRGYTF
NA	TRBV4-1	TRBD1	TRBJ2-1	TGCGCCAGCAGCCAAGGGTTGCCCGGGACAGGGTTCTACAATGAGCAGTTCTTC	CASSQGLPGTGFYNEQFF
once	TRBV19	TRBD2	TRBJ2-1	TGTGCCAGTAGCAGCGGGGCGTACAATGAGCAGTTCTTC	CASSSGAYNEQFF
NA	TRBV5-5	NA	TRBJ2-1	TGTGCCAGCAGCTCAACCCTCGGACTTTACAATGAGCAGTTCTTC	CASSSTLGLYNEQFF
NA	TRBV7-8	NA	TRBJ1-1	TGTGCCAGCAGCTTAGTTGTCGCAGGCGAGAACACTGAAGCTTTCTTT	CASSLVVAGENTEAFF
NA	TRBV28	NA	TRBJ1-5	TGTGCCAGCAGTCCCTGGGGCTGGAATCAGCCCCAGCATTTT	CASSPWGWNQPQHF
NA	TRBV3-1/TRBV3-2	TRBD2	TRBJ2-1	TGTGCCAGCAGCCAGGGAATTCCGGGACTAGCGGCGATCTTC	CASSQGIPGLAAIF
NA	TRBV7-8	NA	TRBJ1-4	TGTGCCAGCAGCTCAGACATCTTGTATGAAAAACTGTTTTTT	CASSSDILYEKLFF
NA	TRBV5-4	TRBD1	TRBJ2-5	TGTGCCAGCAGCGCGCCGGGACAGAGGTCGACGGAGACCCAGTACTTC	CASSAPGQRSTETQYF